This TCR beta chain was retrieved from a study of OX40 agonist ivuxolimab in advanced cancers. The CDR3 is made up of 18 amino acids. V dropped 0 bases and J dropped 3; count of bases not matched to a gene: 12. CDR1 LGHNA and CDR2 YSLEER come from the germline V gene. Study observations and caveats: Among the nonresponders, some also had low normalized T-cell clonal expansion.

Remarks on this clone: No antigen is known for it.

The repertoire was sequenced with immunoSEQ multiplex PCR; TCRdb's copy has only in-frame clones and lacks some. The sample holds approximately 60,000 clones, about 85% seen once. The J gene is TRBJ2-3, the V gene TRBV4-3; 7 nucleotides align to TRBD1. The sequence derives from an adult with an advanced solid tumor such as melanoma, head and neck, liver or kidney cancer. Sequenced material: CD4+ or CD8+ T cells sorted from blood, taken in a trial of the OX40 agonist ivuxolimab. The CDR3 region has the DNA TGCGCCAGCAGCCAAGAGAACAGGGGACAGTTGACGACAGATACGCAGTATTTT. The encoded protein is CASSQENRGQLTTDTQYF.